This TCR beta chain was recorded in a study of shared clonotypes between healthy human individuals. The CDR3 contains 14 residues. Germline V CDR1 and CDR2: LNHDA, SQIVND (reference sequence). The V and J ends lost 9 bases and 5 bases, in that order; junction bases with no gene match: 11. Here immunoSEQ multiplex PCR was the method, and the copy in TCRdb shows in-frame clones only, minus some. The data contain 600,000 to 750,000 clones, roughly 72% of them seen just once; the ten biggest clones take up roughly 1.8%. This TCR derives from a young woman in good health. Sequencing input: memory CD4+ T cells sorted from blood. Subset specified: CD45RA-negative fraction. This rearrangement joins TRBV19 to TRBJ1-1; 8 positions agree with TRBD1. The CDR3 is CASLKQGVGTEAFF. The CDR3 DNA sequence: TGTGCCAGCTTGAAACAGGGGGTGGGGACTGAAGCTTTCTTT.